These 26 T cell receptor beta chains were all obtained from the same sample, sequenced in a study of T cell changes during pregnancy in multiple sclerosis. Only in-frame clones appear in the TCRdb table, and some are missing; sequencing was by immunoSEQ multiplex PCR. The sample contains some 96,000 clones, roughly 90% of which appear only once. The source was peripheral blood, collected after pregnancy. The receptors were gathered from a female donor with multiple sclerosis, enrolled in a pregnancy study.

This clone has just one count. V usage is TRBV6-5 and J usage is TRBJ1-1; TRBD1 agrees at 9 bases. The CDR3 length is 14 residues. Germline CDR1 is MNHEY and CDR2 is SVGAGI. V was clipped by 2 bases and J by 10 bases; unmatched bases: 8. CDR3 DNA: TGTGCCAGCAGTTACGATCCCCCGGGACAGGGAGCTTTCTTT. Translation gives CASSYDPPGQGAFF.

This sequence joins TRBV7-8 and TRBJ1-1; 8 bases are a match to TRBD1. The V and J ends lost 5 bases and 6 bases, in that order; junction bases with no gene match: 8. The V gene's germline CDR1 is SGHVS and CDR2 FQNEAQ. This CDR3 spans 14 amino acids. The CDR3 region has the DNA TGTGCCAGCAGCGCCCGGACAGGGAAGCCTGAAGCTTTCTTT. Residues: CASSARTGKPEAFF.

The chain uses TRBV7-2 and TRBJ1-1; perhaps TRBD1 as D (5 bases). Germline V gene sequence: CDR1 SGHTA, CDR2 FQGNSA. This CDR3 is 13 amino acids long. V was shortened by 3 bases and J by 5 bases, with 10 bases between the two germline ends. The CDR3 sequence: CASSFGRETEAFF. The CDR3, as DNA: TGTGCCAGCAGCTTCGGCAGGGAAACTGAAGCTTTCTTT.

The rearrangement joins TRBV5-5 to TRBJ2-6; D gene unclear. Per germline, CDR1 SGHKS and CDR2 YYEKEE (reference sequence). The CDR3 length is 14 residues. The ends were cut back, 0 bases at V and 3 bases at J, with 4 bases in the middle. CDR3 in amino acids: CASSLGGGANVLTF. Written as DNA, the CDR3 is TGTGCCAGCAGCTTGGGAGGTGGGGCCAACGTCCTGACTTTC.

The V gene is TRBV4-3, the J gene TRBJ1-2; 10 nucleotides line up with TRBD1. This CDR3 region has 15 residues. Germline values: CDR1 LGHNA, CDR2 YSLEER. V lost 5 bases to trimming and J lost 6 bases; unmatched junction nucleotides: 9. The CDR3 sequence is CASSYGQGDLDGYTF. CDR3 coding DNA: TGCGCCAGCAGCTACGGACAGGGGGATTTGGATGGCTACACCTTC.

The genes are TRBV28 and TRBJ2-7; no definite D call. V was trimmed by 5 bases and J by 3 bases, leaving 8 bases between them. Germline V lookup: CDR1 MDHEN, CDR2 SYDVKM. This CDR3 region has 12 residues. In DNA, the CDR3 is TGTGCCAGCAGTAGCGCCCGCTACGAGCAGTACTTC. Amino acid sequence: CASSSARYEQYF.

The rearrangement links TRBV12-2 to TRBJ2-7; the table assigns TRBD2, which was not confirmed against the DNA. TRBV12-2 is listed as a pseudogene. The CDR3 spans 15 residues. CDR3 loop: CASRLARGVRNEQYF. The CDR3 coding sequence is TGTGCAAGTCGCTTAGCGCGGGGGGTAAGGAACGAGCAGTACTTC.

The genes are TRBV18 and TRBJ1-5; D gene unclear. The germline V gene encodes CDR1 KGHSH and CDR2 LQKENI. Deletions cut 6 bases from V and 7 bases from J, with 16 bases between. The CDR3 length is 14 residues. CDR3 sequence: CASSPGSGNQPQHF. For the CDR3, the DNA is TGTGCCAGCTCCCCAGGATCCGGGAACCAGCCCCAGCATTTT.

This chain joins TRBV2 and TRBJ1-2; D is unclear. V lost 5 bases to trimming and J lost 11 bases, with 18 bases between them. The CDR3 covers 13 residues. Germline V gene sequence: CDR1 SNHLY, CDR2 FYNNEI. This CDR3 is CASSSDGVWRYTF. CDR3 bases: TGTGCCAGCAGTAGCGACGGTGTGTGGAGGTACACCTTC.

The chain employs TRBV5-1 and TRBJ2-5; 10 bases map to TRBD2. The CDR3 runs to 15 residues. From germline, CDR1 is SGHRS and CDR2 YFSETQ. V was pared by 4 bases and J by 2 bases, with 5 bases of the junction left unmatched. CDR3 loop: CASSRLAGEQETQYF. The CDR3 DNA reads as TGCGCCAGCAGCCGCCTAGCGGGGGAACAAGAGACCCAGTACTTC.

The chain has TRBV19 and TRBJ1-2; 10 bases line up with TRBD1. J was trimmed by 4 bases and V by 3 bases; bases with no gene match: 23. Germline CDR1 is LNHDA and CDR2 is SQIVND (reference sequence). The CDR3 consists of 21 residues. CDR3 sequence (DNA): TGTGCCAGTAGTATCGCCTTTCCTGGCCGCCCGGACAGGGGGGACCTCTATGGCTACACCTTC. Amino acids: CASSIAFPGRPDRGDLYGYTF.

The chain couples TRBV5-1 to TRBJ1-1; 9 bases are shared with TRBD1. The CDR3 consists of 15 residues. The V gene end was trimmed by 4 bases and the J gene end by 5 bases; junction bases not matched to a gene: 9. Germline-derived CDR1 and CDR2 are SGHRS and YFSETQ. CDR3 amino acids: CASSGGDRDSTEAFF. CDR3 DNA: TGCGCCAGCAGCGGGGGGGACAGGGATTCGACTGAAGCTTTCTTT.

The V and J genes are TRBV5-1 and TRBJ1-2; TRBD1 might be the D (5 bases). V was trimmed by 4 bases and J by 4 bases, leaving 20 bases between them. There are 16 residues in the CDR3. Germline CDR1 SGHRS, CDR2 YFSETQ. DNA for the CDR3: TGCGCCAGCAGCCAGGGACCAGCGGGAGCCAGCTATGGCTACACCTTC. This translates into CASSQGPAGASYGYTF.

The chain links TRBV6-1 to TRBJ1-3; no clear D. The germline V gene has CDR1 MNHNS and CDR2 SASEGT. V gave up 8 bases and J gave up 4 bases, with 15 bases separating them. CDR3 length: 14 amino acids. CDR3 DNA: TGTGCCAGCGCTATGAGGGCGGCCGGAAACACCATATATTTT. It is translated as CASAMRAAGNTIYF.

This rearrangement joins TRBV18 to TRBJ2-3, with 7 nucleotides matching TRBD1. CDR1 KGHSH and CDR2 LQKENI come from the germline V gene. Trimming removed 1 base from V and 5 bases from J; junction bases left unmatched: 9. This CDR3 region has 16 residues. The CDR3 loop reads CASSPLGDRVEDTQYF. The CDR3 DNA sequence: TGTGCCAGCTCACCACTGGGTGACAGGGTAGAAGATACGCAGTATTTT.

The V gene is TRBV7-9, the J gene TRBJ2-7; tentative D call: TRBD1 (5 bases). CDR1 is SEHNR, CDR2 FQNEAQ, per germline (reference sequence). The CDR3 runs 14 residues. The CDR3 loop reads CASKETEYSYEQYF. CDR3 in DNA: TGTGCTTCTAAGGAGACAGAGTATTCCTACGAGCAGTACTTC.

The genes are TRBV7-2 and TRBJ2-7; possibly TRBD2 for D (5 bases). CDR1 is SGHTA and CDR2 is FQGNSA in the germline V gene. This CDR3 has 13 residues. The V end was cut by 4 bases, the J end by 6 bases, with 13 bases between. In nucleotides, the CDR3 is TGTGCCAGCAGCTCCCGTTCGGCGGGCGAGCAGTACTTC. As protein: CASSSRSAGEQYF. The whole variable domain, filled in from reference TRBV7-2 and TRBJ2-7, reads GAGVSQSPSNKVTEKGKDVELRCDPISGHTALYWYRQSLGQGLEFLIYFQGNSAPDKSGLPSDRFSAERTGGSVSTLTIQRTQQEDSAVYLCASSSRSAGEQYFGPGTRLTVT.

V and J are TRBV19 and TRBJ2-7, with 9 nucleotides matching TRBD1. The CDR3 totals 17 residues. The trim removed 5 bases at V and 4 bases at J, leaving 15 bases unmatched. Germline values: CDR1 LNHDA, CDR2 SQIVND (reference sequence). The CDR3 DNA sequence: TGTGCCAGTAGTCCTACCGTAGTGGGACAGGGTCGGTACGAGCAGTACTTC. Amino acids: CASSPTVVGQGRYEQYF.

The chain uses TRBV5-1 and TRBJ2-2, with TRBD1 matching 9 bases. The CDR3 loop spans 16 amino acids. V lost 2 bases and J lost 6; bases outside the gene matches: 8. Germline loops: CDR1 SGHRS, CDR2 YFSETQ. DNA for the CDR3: TGCGCCAGCAGCTTCTGGGGGACAGGGAATGCCGGGGAGCTGTTTTTT. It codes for CASSFWGTGNAGELFF.

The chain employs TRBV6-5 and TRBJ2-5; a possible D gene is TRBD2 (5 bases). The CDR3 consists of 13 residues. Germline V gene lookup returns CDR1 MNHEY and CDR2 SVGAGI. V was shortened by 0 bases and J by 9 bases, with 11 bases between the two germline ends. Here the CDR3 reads CASSYSLRDAQYF. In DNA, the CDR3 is TGTGCCAGCAGTTACTCGCTGAGGGATGCCCAGTACTTC.

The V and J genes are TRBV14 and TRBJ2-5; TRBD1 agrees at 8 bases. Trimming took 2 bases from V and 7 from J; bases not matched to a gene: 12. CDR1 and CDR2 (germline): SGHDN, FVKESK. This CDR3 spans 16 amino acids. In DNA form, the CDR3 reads TGTGCCAGCAGCCAAACAGGACAGGGAATTCTAGGGACCCAGTACTTC. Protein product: CASSQTGQGILGTQYF.

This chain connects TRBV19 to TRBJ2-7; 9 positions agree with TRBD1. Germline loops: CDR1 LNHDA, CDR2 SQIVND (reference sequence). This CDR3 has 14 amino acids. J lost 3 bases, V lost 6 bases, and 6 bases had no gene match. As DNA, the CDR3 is TGTGCCAGTAGCACCGGGACAGGGAGCTACGAGCAGTACTTC. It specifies CASSTGTGSYEQYF.

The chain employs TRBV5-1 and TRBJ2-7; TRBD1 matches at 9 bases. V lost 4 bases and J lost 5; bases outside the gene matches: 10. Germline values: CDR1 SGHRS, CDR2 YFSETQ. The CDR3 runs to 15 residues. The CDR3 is CASSGRGTGMNEQYF. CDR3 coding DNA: TGCGCCAGCAGCGGACGGGGGACAGGGATGAACGAGCAGTACTTC.

The DNA for the CDR3 is TGTGCCAGCAGCTTAACTAGTGAGAACAATGAGCAGTTCTTC. Its translation is CASSLTSENNEQFF. The chain has TRBV7-2 and TRBJ2-1; D possibly corresponds to TRBD2 (5 bases). The ends were cut back, 2 bases at V and 5 bases at J, with 10 bases in the middle. Per the germline V gene, CDR1 is SGHTA and CDR2 is FQGNSA. The CDR3 is 14 residues long.

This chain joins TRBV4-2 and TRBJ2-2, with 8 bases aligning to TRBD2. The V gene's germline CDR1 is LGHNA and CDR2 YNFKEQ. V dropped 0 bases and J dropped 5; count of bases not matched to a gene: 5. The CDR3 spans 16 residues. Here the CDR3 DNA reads TGTGCCAGCAGCCAAGAGGGAAGCGGGAGAACCGGGGAGCTGTTTTTT. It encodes CASSQEGSGRTGELFF.

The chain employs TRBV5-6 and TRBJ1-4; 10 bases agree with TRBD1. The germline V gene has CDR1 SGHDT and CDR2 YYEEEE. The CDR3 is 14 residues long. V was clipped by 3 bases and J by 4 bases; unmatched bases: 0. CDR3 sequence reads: CASSWDRGNEKLFF. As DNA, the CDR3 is TGTGCCAGCAGCTGGGACAGGGGTAATGAAAAACTGTTTTTT.